These T cell receptor beta chains were read from a single sample in a study of shared clonotypes between healthy human individuals. Profiled with immunoSEQ multiplex PCR; TCRdb holds only in-frame clones, not every one. The sample holds about 2 million clones, roughly 95% seen once. The specimen sequenced was naive CD4+ T cells sorted from blood. The receptors here all came from a young man in good health. The CDR3 runs from the conserved cysteine through the conserved F or W. D genes are given only for firm matches. Some rows have no size entry. The others give once, few or many, or a class for an expanded clone.

j_call clone_size d_call v_call cdr3_nt cdr3_aa
TRBJ2-7 . TRBD1 TRBV6-5 TGTGCCAGCAAAATCAGGGACAGTTCCTACGAGCAGTACTTC CASKIRDSSYEQYF
TRBJ2-1 . TRBD2 TRBV11-1 TGTGCCAGCACCGTGAGGACTAGCGGTCTCAATGAGCAGTTCTTC CASTVRTSGLNEQFF
TRBJ1-1 once . TRBV30 TGTGCCTGGAGACACGGGATGGGGGGCGCGTGGACTGAAGCTTTCTTT CAWRHGMGGAWTEAFF
TRBJ2-1 . . TRBV5-6 TGTGCCAGCAGCTTGGTTCTAGCCAACAATGAGCAGTTCTTC CASSLVLANNEQFF
TRBJ2-3 . . TRBV9 TGTGCCAGCAGCCGCTCGAGGGGTGAAGCAGATACGCAGTATTTT CASSRSRGEADTQYF
TRBJ2-6 once . TRBV5-1 TGCGCCAGCAGCTCGACGGGACGGAATTCTGGGGCCAACGTCCTGACTTTC CASSSTGRNSGANVLTF
TRBJ2-2 . . TRBV30 TGTGCCTGGAGGTCCGGGACGGTGAACACCGGGGAGCTGTTTTTT CAWRSGTVNTGELFF
TRBJ1-1 once . TRBV4-2 TGTGCCAGCAGCCCGCCGGGGATCGATGACACTGAAGCTTTCTTT CASSPPGIDDTEAFF
TRBJ2-7 . . TRBV11-2 TGTGCCAGTAGCGGGACAGGGAGCTACGAGCAGTACTTC CASSGTGSYEQYF
TRBJ2-2 . . TRBV5-1 TGCGCCAGCAGCTTGAGGGGCGGCGGGGGCGATTACGGGGAGCTGTTTTTT CASSLRGGGGDYGELFF
TRBJ2-7 . . TRBV10-3 TGTGCCACATCCTACACGGAAACTCTCTACGAGCAGTACTTC CATSYTETLYEQYF
TRBJ1-4 . . TRBV18 TGTGCCAGCTCACCCACGAACGGAGAAAAACTGTTTTTT CASSPTNGEKLFF
TRBJ2-2 . . TRBV4-2 TGTGCCAGCAGCCCTGGGACGGTGAACACCGGGGAGCTGTTTTTT CASSPGTVNTGELFF
TRBJ2-2 . . TRBV30 TGTGCCTGGTCCCGGGGCGGGACGAACACCGGGGAGCTGTTTTTT CAWSRGGTNTGELFF
TRBJ1-2 . TRBD1 TRBV29-1 TGCAGCGTTGATGGGACAGGACCCTATGGCTACACCTTC CSVDGTGPYGYTF
TRBJ2-2 . TRBD2 TRBV6-6 TGTGCCAGCAGCCAACCGGGACTAGCGGCCGGGGAGCTGTTTTTT CASSQPGLAAGELFF
TRBJ1-3 . . TRBV7-2 TGTGCCAGCAGCTTACGGCCCCCGTCGGCCAAAGGACCTGGAAACACCATATATTTT CASSLRPPSAKGPGNTIYF
TRBJ2-7 . TRBD1 TRBV28 TGTGCCAGCAGCCCTTATCGACAGGGGCCGGGCGAGCAGTACTTC CASSPYRQGPGEQYF
TRBJ2-7 . TRBD2 TRBV30 TGTGCCTCTTTGGGACTAGCGGGAATAAGCTCCTACGAGCAGTACTTC CASLGLAGISSYEQYF
TRBJ2-5 . TRBD2 TRBV4-1 TGCGCCAGCAGCCTCCGGACTAGCGGAGCAGAGACCCAGTACTTC CASSLRTSGAETQYF
TRBJ1-1 once . TRBV10-1 TGCGCCAGCAGTGAGTCGGGTTCTAACACTGAAGCTTTCTTT CASSESGSNTEAFF
TRBJ1-3 . . TRBV19 TGTGCCAGTAGTATGGGTCCTACTGGAAACACCATATATTTT CASSMGPTGNTIYF
TRBJ1-1 . . TRBV7-2 TGTGCCAGCAGCCCTCGGGGGAAGGGGACGGTCCACACTGAAGCTTTCTTT CASSPRGKGTVHTEAFF
TRBJ2-1 . TRBD2 TRBV10-1 TGCGCCAGCAGTGAGCGGGGACTAGCGGCCTACAATGAGCAGTTCTTC CASSERGLAAYNEQFF
TRBJ2-5 . . TRBV6-1 TGTGCCGGCAGTGAACAGGGATGGCAAGAGACCCAGTACTTC CAGSEQGWQETQYF
TRBJ1-4 . TRBD1 TRBV4-3 TGCGCCAGCAGCCAAGAGGGGACAGCGAATGAAAAACTGTTTTTT CASSQEGTANEKLFF
TRBJ2-7 . TRBD1 TRBV7-6 TGTGCCAGCAGCTTAGCGCAGGGGGCGACACCCTACGAGCAGTACTTC CASSLAQGATPYEQYF
TRBJ1-4 once . TRBV11-2 TGTGCCAGCAGCGCTTGGGACACGGTTAATGAAAAACTGTTTTTT CASSAWDTVNEKLFF
TRBJ1-6 . TRBD1 TRBV4-1 TGCGCCAGCAGCCGCGGACAGGGGGCCTATAATTCACCCCTCCACTTT CASSRGQGAYNSPLHF
TRBJ1-2 . TRBD1 TRBV10-2 TGCGCCAGCAGTGCTCCGGGACAGGGGGCGCATGGCTACACCTTC CASSAPGQGAHGYTF
TRBJ2-5 . . TRBV7-2 TGTGCCAGCAGCTTAGCGGGGGCAGGGAAGGGAGAGACCCAGTACTTC CASSLAGAGKGETQYF
TRBJ2-7 . TRBD1 TRBV6-5 TGTGCCAGCAGTTCCGGGGACAGCTCCTACGAGCAGTACTTC CASSSGDSSYEQYF
TRBJ1-3 . . TRBV7-9 TGTGCCAGCAGCCAGGCGGGAAACACCATATATTTT CASSQAGNTIYF
TRBJ2-5 . . TRBV2 TGTGCCAGCAGTGAATGGAAGAAAGAGACCCAGTACTTC CASSEWKKETQYF
TRBJ2-3 once . TRBV7-2 TGTGCCAGCAGCACGACCGGGACCGTAAGCACAGATACGCAGTATTTT CASSTTGTVSTDTQYF
TRBJ1-2 . TRBD1 TRBV19 TGTGCCAGTAGTAGAGAGGACAGGGGAGGCTTATATGGCTACACCTTC CASSREDRGGLYGYTF
TRBJ2-3 . TRBD1 TRBV2 TGTGCCGGACAGGGGTTTCGCAGCACAGATACGCAGTATTTT CAGQGFRSTDTQYF
TRBJ2-3 . . TRBV20-1 TGCAGTGCTGGACACGGAGATACGCAGTATTTT CSAGHGDTQYF
TRBJ1-2 . . TRBV10-3 TGTGCCATCAGTGGTGGGCCGGTGTATGGCTACACCTTC CAISGGPVYGYTF
TRBJ2-1 . TRBD1 TRBV9 TGTGCCAGCAGCCACAAACGACAGGGGAACTCCTACAATGAGCAGTTCTTC CASSHKRQGNSYNEQFF
TRBJ2-7 . TRBD2 TRBV6-9 TGTGCCACCAAAGCGGGGGTCGGCTACGAGCAGTACTTC CATKAGVGYEQYF
TRBJ1-5 . . TRBV19 TGTGCCAGCCGAGCATGTGGGGAAGGCAATCAGCCCCAGCATTTT CASRACGEGNQPQHF
TRBJ1-5 . TRBD1 TRBV10-2 TGCGCCAGCAGTGATCTGGCAGGGGGTTATAGCAATCAGCCCCAGCATTTT CASSDLAGGYSNQPQHF
TRBJ1-2 . . TRBV7-9 TGTGCCAGCAGCTTAGAACTTACTTCAGGCGATGGCTACACCTTC CASSLELTSGDGYTF
TRBJ1-2 . . TRBV6-5 TGTGCCAGCACCCGACCGGGACTGAGGGACTATGGCTACACCTTC CASTRPGLRDYGYTF
TRBJ1-6 . TRBD1 TRBV10-2 TGCGCCAGCAGGGACAGGGTTAATTCACCCCTCCACTTT CASRDRVNSPLHF
TRBJ1-6 . . TRBV10-3 TGTGCCATCAGTGACGAGAGGGGATCACCCCTCCACTTT CAISDERGSPLHF
TRBJ2-3 . TRBD2 TRBV2 TGTGCCAGCACCCGAGCGGGAGGGAGCACAGATACGCAGTATTTT CASTRAGGSTDTQYF
TRBJ1-1 . TRBD1 TRBV6-1 TGTGCCAGCATTGGACAGGAACTTATGAACACTGAAGCTTTCTTT CASIGQELMNTEAFF
TRBJ2-7 . . TRBV5-1 TGCGCCAGCAGCCCTTTAGCTGGCGAGCAGTACTTC CASSPLAGEQYF
TRBJ2-1 . . TRBV5-1 TGCGCCAGCAGCTTGGGACAGCAGATTTACAATGAGCAGTTCTTC CASSLGQQIYNEQFF
TRBJ2-5 . . TRBV7-2 TGTGCCAGCAGCTTAGGGGTGGTGGGAGAGACCCAGTACTTC CASSLGVVGETQYF
TRBJ1-2 . TRBD1 TRBV7-2 TGTGCCAGCGCACCCGGACAGGGAAATGGCTACACCTTC CASAPGQGNGYTF